This TCR beta chain was sequenced in a study of CXCR3-negative and CXCR3-positive naive CD8 T cells. Notes on the study in general: CD5 surface expression was similar among naive subsets, and TCR strength was estimated by inference from TRB CDR3 properties. TRB CDR3s of CXCR3-positive naive cells were more hydrophobic than those of CXCR3-negative naive cells.

Naive CD8+ T cells displayed a CD45RO-CCR7+CD27+CD95- phenotype. With regard to this clonotype: Its cognate antigen is unknown.

The germline gives CDR1 LNHNV, CDR2 YYDKDF (reference sequence). The CDR3 length is 15 residues. Libraries of TRB cDNA were made by 5' RACE and carried UMIs. Each CDR3 protein gets one entry in TCRdb, which reprocessed the 5' RACE reads and gives no DNA. The sample includes tens of thousands of distinct CDR3 sequences. Sequenced material: naive CXCR3- CD8+ T cells from blood. As for subset: CD45RO-CCR7+CD27+CD95- naive CD8+ T cells lacking CXCR3 (TNR3-). The chain carries TRBV15 and TRBJ2-1; TCRdb reports TRBD2, a call that lacks DNA to check it against. This clonotype was obtained from a human donor in good health. Some clones in this sample may be carry-over from other donors' samples. The CDR3: CATSWREGLFNEQFF.